These 17 T cell receptor beta chains share one sample of origin, sequenced in a study of regulatory T cells in long-lasting Graves disease. The time point was: persistent/refractory GD, antithyroid drugs over 5 years with positive TRAb. PBMC-derived RNA was used for the TCR library. With iRepertoire HTBI primers and Arm-PCR of CDR3 regions, TCR beta libraries were built. TCRdb ran MiXCR on the multiplex PCR reads and lists one entry per CDR3 protein. The data hold some 370,000 distinct CDR3 sequences, with less than 30% observed a single time. The specimen was peripheral blood mononuclear cells (PBMCs), collected when the disease was refractory, from a patient treated with antithyroid drugs. Every receptor here comes from a woman aged 40 to 50 with Graves disease.

This clonotype was detected many times. The chain is built from TRBV28 and TRBJ2-2, with D maybe TRBD2 (6 bases). The V gene lost 3 bases and the J gene lost 5 bases, with 10 bases spanning the gap. The CDR3 loop spans 14 amino acids. CDR1 is MDHEN and CDR2 is SYDVKM in the germline V gene. In DNA form, the CDR3 reads TGTGCCAGCAGTTTGGACCGGGAGACCGGGGAGCTGTTTTTT. It encodes CASSLDRETGELFF.

This clonotype appeared a few times. V is TRBV15 and J is TRBJ2-5; D might be TRBD2 (6 bases). The germline V gene encodes CDR1 LNHNV and CDR2 YYDKDF (reference sequence). V was trimmed by 0 bases and J by 2 bases, leaving 10 bases between them. CDR3 length equals 15 residues. The CDR3 DNA sequence: TGTGCCACCAGCAGAGATGGCGGGGAACAAGAGACCCAGTACTTC. Translation gives CATSRDGGEQETQYF. The variable domain in full, with the rest retrieved from reference TRBV15 and TRBJ2-5, is DAMVIQNPRYQVTQFGKPVTLSCSQTLNHNVMYWYQQKSSQAPKLLFHYYDKDFNNEADTPDNFQSRRPNTSFCFLDIRSPGLGDTAMYLCATSRDGGEQETQYFGPGTRLLVL.

This chain links TRBV11-3 with TRBJ2-2; D tentatively fits TRBD1 or TRBD2 (5 bases each). The germline V gene has CDR1 SGHNT and CDR2 YENEEA. The CDR3 sequence is 14 residues long. Trimming removed 4 bases from V and 8 bases from J, with 14 bases in between. CDR3 in amino acids: CASSWTGALGELFF. For the CDR3, the DNA is TGTGCCAGCAGCTGGACCGGGGCCCTGGGGGAGCTGTTTTTT.

This clonotype appeared many times. The J gene is TRBJ2-5, the V gene TRBV6-5; TRBD1 is a possible D gene (6 bases). Germline V gives CDR1 MNHEY, CDR2 SVGAGI. V was cut by 0 bases and J by 4 bases, with 15 bases left in between. The CDR3 totals 16 residues. The CDR3 DNA is TGTGCCAGCAGTTACTCAGGGCAGGGGCTGGGAGAGACCCAGTACTTC. Translation gives CASSYSGQGLGETQYF.

V and J are TRBV2 and TRBJ2-1; D uncertain. The CDR3 is 16 residues long. The germline V and J ends were trimmed by 6 bases and 0 bases, with 15 bases remaining between them. Germline CDR1 is SNHLY and CDR2 is FYNNEI. The CDR3 DNA reads TGTGCCAGCAGCCTCACCGGCACCGCCTCCTACAATGAGCAGTTCTTC. Its translation: CASSLTGTASYNEQFF.

The sample holds many counts of this clonotype. The rearrangement uses TRBV30 and TRBJ2-5; no clear D gene. The germline V gene encodes CDR1 GTSNPN and CDR2 SVGIG (reference sequence). Trimming removed 1 base at V and 0 bases at J, with 3 bases between. The CDR3 consists of 12 residues. For the CDR3, the DNA is TGTGCCTGGAGTGGAGACCAAGAGACCCAGTACTTC. This codes for CAWSGDQETQYF.

There are a few counts of this clonotype. This chain links TRBV7-6 with TRBJ2-2; 7 positions match TRBD1. Trimming cost V 6 bases and J 2 bases; bases outside gene matches: 6. This CDR3 has 15 amino acids. Germline V CDR1 and CDR2: SGHVS, FNYEAQ. CDR3 residues: CASRSWTGNTGELFF. As DNA, the CDR3 is TGTGCCAGCAGGTCCTGGACAGGCAACACCGGGGAGCTGTTTTTT. The complete variable domain, with remaining parts taken from reference TRBV7-6 and TRBJ2-2, reads GAGVSQSPRYKVTKRGQDVALRCDPISGHVSLYWYRQALGQGPEFLTYFNYEAQQDKSGLPNDRFSAERPEGSISTLTIQRTEQRDSAMYRCASRSWTGNTGELFFGEGSRLTVL.

This chain joins TRBV28 and TRBJ2-7; 12 bases line up with TRBD2. J gave up 3 bases and V 6 bases, and 9 bases lay outside the gene matches. Germline values: CDR1 MDHEN, CDR2 SYDVKM. This CDR3 region has 16 residues. The CDR3: CASSRRLAGVLYEQYF. In DNA, the CDR3 is TGTGCCAGCAGCCGGAGACTAGCGGGAGTTCTCTACGAGCAGTACTTC.

V and J are TRBV7-6 and TRBJ1-3; D not resolved. The CDR3 sequence is 15 residues long. V gave up 1 base and J gave up 0 bases, with 7 bases separating them. Germline assignment: CDR1 SGHVS and CDR2 FNYEAQ. CDR3 DNA: TGTGCCAGCAGCTTAGGAGATAGCTCTGGAAACACCATATATTTT. This encodes CASSLGDSSGNTIYF.

The table lists this clonotype with a few counts. V gene TRBV6-1 combines with J gene TRBJ2-1, with D maybe TRBD2 (5 bases). Trimming shortened V by 6 bases and J by 10 bases, and 13 bases separated the two germline ends. The germline V gene encodes CDR1 MNHNS and CDR2 SASEGT. The CDR3 has 12 residues. CDR3 coding DNA: TGTGCCAGCAGCCGGACCGGGGAGGAGCAGTTCTTC. It specifies CASSRTGEEQFF.

There are many counts of this clonotype. The rearrangement uses TRBV28 and TRBJ2-5; D gene unclear. The CDR3 runs 13 residues. Trimming stripped 3 bases from V and 3 bases from J, with 8 bases between. Germline CDR1 is MDHEN and CDR2 is SYDVKM. CDR3 DNA sequence: TGTGCCAGCAGTTTCCCGACCAAAGAGACCCAGTACTTC. It specifies CASSFPTKETQYF.

This clonotype was found a few times. The V call is TRBV20-1, the J call TRBJ2-2, with TRBD2 matching over 7 bases. The germline V gene has CDR1 DFQATT and CDR2 SNEGSKA (reference sequence). V was pared by 3 bases and J by 6 bases, with 4 bases of the junction left unmatched. The CDR3 totals 13 residues. The CDR3 bases are TGCAGTGCTAGCCTCCTAGCGGCCGGGGAGCTGTTTTTT. Translation: CSASLLAAGELFF.

This clonotype occurred a few times. The rearrangement joins TRBV5-1 to TRBJ2-7; 14 nucleotides align to TRBD2. CDR3 length: 17 residues. V was clipped by 4 bases and J by 2 bases; unmatched bases: 8. Germline V CDR1 and CDR2: SGHRS, YFSETQ. This chain's CDR3 is CASSPGTSGSPPYEQYF. The CDR3 DNA reads TGCGCCAGCAGCCCCGGGACTAGCGGGAGTCCCCCCTACGAGCAGTACTTC.

This clonotype turned up a few times. The chain carries TRBV7-9 and TRBJ2-5; no definite D call. V lost 3 bases and J 13 bases, leaving 12 bases between the germline ends. Germline V CDR1 and CDR2: SEHNR, FQNEAQ (reference sequence). This CDR3 is built from 11 residues. The CDR3 DNA follows: TGTGCCAGCAGCTTTCAGGAGCGACGGTACTTC. It yields the protein CASSFQERRYF. The variable domain in full, completed from reference TRBV7-9 and TRBJ2-5, reads DTGVSQNPRHKITKRGQNVTFRCDPISEHNRLYWYRQTLGQGPEFLTYFQNEAQLEKSRLLSDRFSAERPKGSFSTLEIQRTEQGDSAMYLCASSFQERRYFGPGTRLLVL.

V usage is TRBV28 and J usage is TRBJ2-4; 9 nucleotides line up with TRBD1. Germline V gene lookup returns CDR1 MDHEN and CDR2 SYDVKM. The CDR3 spans 19 residues. V gave up 3 bases and J gave up 0 bases; unmatched junction bases: 12. The CDR3 reads CASSFSLWTGALAKNIQYF. The CDR3, as DNA: TGTGCCAGCAGTTTTTCCCTATGGACAGGGGCACTAGCCAAAAACATTCAGTACTTC.

This sequence joins TRBV6-1 and TRBJ2-7; either TRBD1 or TRBD2 may supply D (6 bases each). CDR1 is MNHNS and CDR2 is SASEGT in the germline V gene. Trimming shortened V by 9 bases and J by 3 bases, and 21 bases separated the two germline ends. CDR3 length: 15 amino acids. CDR3 sequence reads: CASSGGGSGGYEQYF. The DNA for the CDR3 is TGTGCCAGTAGCGGAGGGGGAAGTGGGGGCTACGAGCAGTACTTC.

The sample holds many counts of this clonotype. This chain connects TRBV28 to TRBJ1-6; a weak D match, TRBD1 (6 bases). Trimming left V 8 bases short and J 7 bases short, with 15 bases between. CDR3 length equals 14 residues. The germline CDR1 and CDR2 sequences are MDHEN and SYDVKM. DNA of the CDR3: TGTGCCAGCGGTACAGGGACGTGGAATTCACCCCTCCACTTT. Protein sequence: CASGTGTWNSPLHF.